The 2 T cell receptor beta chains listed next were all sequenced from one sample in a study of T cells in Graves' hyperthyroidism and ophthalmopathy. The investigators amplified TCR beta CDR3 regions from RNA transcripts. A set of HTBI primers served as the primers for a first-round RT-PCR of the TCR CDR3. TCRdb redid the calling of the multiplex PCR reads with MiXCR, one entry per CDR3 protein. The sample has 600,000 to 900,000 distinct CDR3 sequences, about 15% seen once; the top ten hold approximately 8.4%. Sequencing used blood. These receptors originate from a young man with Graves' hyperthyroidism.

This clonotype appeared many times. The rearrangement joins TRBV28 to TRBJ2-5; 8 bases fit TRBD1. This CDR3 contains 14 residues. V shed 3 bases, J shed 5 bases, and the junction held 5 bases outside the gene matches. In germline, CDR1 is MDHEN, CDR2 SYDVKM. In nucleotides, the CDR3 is TGTGCCAGCAGTTTGGACAGGGCGCTGGAGACCCAGTACTTC. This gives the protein CASSLDRALETQYF.

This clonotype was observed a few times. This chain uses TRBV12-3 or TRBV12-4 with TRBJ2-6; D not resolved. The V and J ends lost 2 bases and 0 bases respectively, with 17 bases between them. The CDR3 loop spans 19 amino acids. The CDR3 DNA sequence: TGTGCCAGCAGTTTATCTCCCGCACGTAGACTCTCTGGGGCCAACGTCCTGACTTTC. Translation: CASSLSPARRLSGANVLTF.